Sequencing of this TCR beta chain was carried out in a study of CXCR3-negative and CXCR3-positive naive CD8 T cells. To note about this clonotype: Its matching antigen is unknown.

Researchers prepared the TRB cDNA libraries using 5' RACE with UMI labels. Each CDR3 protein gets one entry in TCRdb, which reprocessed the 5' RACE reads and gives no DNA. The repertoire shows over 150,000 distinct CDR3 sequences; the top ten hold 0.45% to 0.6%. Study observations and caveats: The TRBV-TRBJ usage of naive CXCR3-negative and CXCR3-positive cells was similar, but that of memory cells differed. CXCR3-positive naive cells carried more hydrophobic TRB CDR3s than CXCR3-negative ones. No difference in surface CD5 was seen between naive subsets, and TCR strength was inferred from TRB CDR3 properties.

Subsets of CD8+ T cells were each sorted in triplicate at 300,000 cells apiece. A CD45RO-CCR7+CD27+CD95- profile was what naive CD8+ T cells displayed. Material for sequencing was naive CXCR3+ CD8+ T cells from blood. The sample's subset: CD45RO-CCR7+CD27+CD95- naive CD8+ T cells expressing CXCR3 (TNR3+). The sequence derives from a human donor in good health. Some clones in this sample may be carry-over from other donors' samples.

CDR3 sequence: CASGREPNSYNEQFF. V is TRBV7-8 and J is TRBJ2-1; there is no DNA to check the TCRdb D call of TRBD2. The CDR3 is 15 amino acids. CDR1 and CDR2 (germline): SGHVS, FQNEAQ.